This is a list of T cell receptor beta chains from one sample in a study of shared clonotypes between healthy human individuals. Using immunoSEQ multiplex PCR, the repertoire was profiled, and TCRdb retains in-frame clones only, with some absent. The sample lists approximately 2.3 million clones, 85% to 95% occurring once. Material: naive CD4+ T cells from PBMCs. These receptors originate from a man in his late teens or twenties in good health. Some clones in this sample may be carry-over from other donors' samples. CDR3s include the opening cysteine and the closing phenylalanine or tryptophan. The order of the fields is V gene, D gene, clone size, J gene, CDR3 DNA, CDR3 protein. The D gene is left open where the match is weak. Where a row states a size, it is once, few, many or the class of an expanded clone; other rows omit it.

TRBV18,TRBD1,-,TRBJ1-1,TGTGCCAGCTCACCACTAACAGGGGGCCAACCGAACACTGAAGCTTTCTTT,CASSPLTGGQPNTEAFF
TRBV29-1,-,-,TRBJ1-1,TGCAGCGTTGATGTGGCGAACACTGAAGCTTTCTTT,CSVDVANTEAFF
TRBV30,-,-,TRBJ1-4,TGTGCCTGGAGTGTAGGGGGATCGGGCGAAAAACTGTTTTTT,CAWSVGGSGEKLFF
TRBV7-9,-,-,TRBJ2-7,TGTGCCAGCAGCCCTCCCGAGAGGGCTGCTTCCAGACAGCAGTACTTC,CASSPPERAASRQQYF
TRBV2,-,-,TRBJ2-1,TGTGCCAGCAGTGAAGAGGGTTCCTACAATGAGCAGTTCTTC,CASSEEGSYNEQFF
TRBV9,-,-,TRBJ1-2,TGTGCCAGCAGCGTAGTGACTACGGGGGCCTATGGCTACACCTTC,CASSVVTTGAYGYTF
TRBV30,-,-,TRBJ2-6,TGTGCCTGCCACCCTTCGAGCGGGGCCAACGTCCTGACTTTC,CACHPSSGANVLTF
TRBV5-1,-,-,TRBJ2-6,TGCGCCAGCAGCCGAAGCTCTGGGGCCAACGTCCTGACTTTC,CASSRSSGANVLTF
TRBV5-5,-,-,TRBJ2-1,TGTGCCAGCAGCCCCGGACTTCAGAGCTCCTACAATGAGCAGTTCTTC,CASSPGLQSSYNEQFF
TRBV7-9,TRBD1,once,TRBJ2-1,TGTGCCAGCAGCGCCCGGTTGGGACAGAGCTCCTACAATGAGCAGTTCTTC,CASSARLGQSSYNEQFF
TRBV28,TRBD1,-,TRBJ2-7,TGTGCCAGCAGTTTATCAGGGGGCCGGAACGAGCAGTACTTC,CASSLSGGRNEQYF
TRBV15,-,-,TRBJ2-5,TGTGCCACCAGCAGAGATCCGGGGGCTCAGACCCAGTACTTC,CATSRDPGAQTQYF
TRBV15,TRBD2,-,TRBJ2-4,TGTGCCACCAGCAGCCTAGGACTAGCGGCCATTCAGTACTTC,CATSSLGLAAIQYF
TRBV9,TRBD1,-,TRBJ2-1,TGTGCCAGCAGCGCAGGGGGTAATGAGCAGTTCTTC,CASSAGGNEQFF
TRBV28,-,once,TRBJ1-5,TGTGCCAGCAGTTCAAACAGGGTGGGCCAGCCCCAGCATTTT,CASSSNRVGQPQHF
TRBV11-2,TRBD2,-,TRBJ2-1,TGTGCCAGCAGCCCGACTAGCGGGAGTGCTGTTGAGCAGTTCTTC,CASSPTSGSAVEQFF
TRBV15,-,once,TRBJ1-2,TGTGCCACCAGCGAGGGAGGGGCAGAAGGCTACACCTTC,CATSEGGAEGYTF
TRBV28,-,-,TRBJ2-1,TGTGCCAGCAGTTTCTACAATGAGCAGTTCTTC,CASSFYNEQFF
TRBV18,TRBD1,once,TRBJ2-7,TGTGCCAGCTCACCATCCGGACAGGGGTCCTACGAGCAGTACTTC,CASSPSGQGSYEQYF
TRBV9,-,-,TRBJ2-7,TGTGCCAGCAGCGTAGGAGACAGGTCCCACGAGCAGTACTTC,CASSVGDRSHEQYF
TRBV28,TRBD1,-,TRBJ2-7,TGTGCCAGCAGTTCACCGGGACAGCCGTACGAGCAGTACTTC,CASSSPGQPYEQYF
TRBV27,-,-,TRBJ2-3,TGTGCCAGCAACTCTGCCGCAGATACGCAGTATTTT,CASNSAADTQYF
TRBV5-1,-,-,TRBJ1-4,TGCGCCAGCAGCTTGGGGTTACAAAATGAAAAACTGTTTTTT,CASSLGLQNEKLFF
TRBV9,TRBD1,-,TRBJ2-2,TGTGCCAGCAGCGTTGGACAGGGGGCGCCGGTCACCGGGGAGCTGTTTTTT,CASSVGQGAPVTGELFF
TRBV14,-,-,TRBJ1-1,TGTGCCAGCAGCCAAGGCAGGGGCCCAAGCACTGAAGCTTTCTTT,CASSQGRGPSTEAFF
TRBV28,TRBD1,-,TRBJ1-1,TGTGCCAGCAGTTTAATTGGGACAGTTGAAGCTTTCTTT,CASSLIGTVEAFF
TRBV29-1,-,-,TRBJ2-7,TGCAGCGTAGCGGGTCCATCCCTCTACGAGCAGTACTTC,CSVAGPSLYEQYF
TRBV6-1,TRBD1,-,TRBJ1-2,TGTGCCAGCAGTGACCCGACAGGGCACTATGGCTACACCTTC,CASSDPTGHYGYTF
TRBV30,-,once,TRBJ2-1,TGTGCCTGGGCGAACTACAATGAGCAGTTCTTC,CAWANYNEQFF
TRBV19,-,-,TRBJ2-7,TGTGCCAGTGGAAGTTACGAGCAGTACTTC,CASGSYEQYF
TRBV13,-,once,TRBJ2-3,TGTGCCAGCAGCCCTCGACCAGGAACAGATACGCAGTATTTT,CASSPRPGTDTQYF
TRBV7-2,-,-,TRBJ2-3,TGTGCCAGCAGCTTAGCCCGGGTGGAAGGAGATACGCAGTATTTT,CASSLARVEGDTQYF
TRBV5-1,TRBD1,-,TRBJ2-1,TGCGCCAGCAGCCCAAACGGACAGGGGAGGAGTGAGCAGTTCTTC,CASSPNGQGRSEQFF
TRBV7-7,-,-,TRBJ2-1,TGTGCCAGCAGCTTAGGAGGGCCGGGCGACAATGAGCAGTTCTTC,CASSLGGPGDNEQFF
TRBV10-2,-,-,TRBJ1-2,TGCGCCAGCAGTGAGGGGCAACGGGACTATGGCTACACCTTC,CASSEGQRDYGYTF
TRBV19,-,-,TRBJ1-5,TGTGCCAGTATTAGGGGCAATCAGCCCCAGCATTTT,CASIRGNQPQHF
TRBV6-5,TRBD1,-,TRBJ2-7,TGTGCCAGCAAGGGGCCGGGGACAGGGGGCTACGAGCAGTACTTC,CASKGPGTGGYEQYF
TRBV7-9,-,once,TRBJ1-2,TGTGCCAGCAGCTTAGACGGGAGTGGCTACACCTTC,CASSLDGSGYTF
TRBV6-5,-,-,TRBJ1-2,TGTGCCAGCAGTTCGCCAACGACTAACTATGGCTACACCTTC,CASSSPTTNYGYTF
TRBV7-2,-,-,TRBJ2-7,TGTGCCAGCAGCTTAGTAGGGTTGGGCGAGCAGTACTTC,CASSLVGLGEQYF
TRBV30,-,-,TRBJ2-7,TGTGCCCAGACTGATCGAACTCAGGTTGAGCAGTACTTC,CAQTDRTQVEQYF